Listed below are T cell receptor beta chains from one sample, sequenced in a study of OX40 agonist ivuxolimab in advanced cancers. Repertoires were generated with immunoSEQ multiplex PCR, while TCRdb's copy carries only in-frame clones and drops some. Of about 100,000 clones listed, roughly 90% are singletons. Sequencing used CD4+ or CD8+ T cells sorted from blood, obtained in a trial of the OX40 agonist ivuxolimab. These receptors were obtained from an adult with an advanced solid tumor such as melanoma, head and neck, liver or kidney cancer. CDR3s include the opening cysteine and the closing phenylalanine or tryptophan. The order of the fields is V gene, D gene, J gene, clone size, CDR3 protein, CDR3 DNA. A D gene is named only where the DNA matches it firmly. A clone size is listed for some rows: how often the clone was seen (once, few, many), or a class if it is expanded.

V: TRBV29-1; D: TRBD2; J: TRBJ2-3; size: .; CDR3: CSVRLAGVSDTQYF; DNA: TGCAGCGTTCGACTAGCGGGAGTGTCAGATACGCAGTATTTT
V: TRBV21-1; D: .; J: TRBJ2-1; size: .; CDR3: CASSNWARTEAPYEQFF; DNA: TGTGCCAGCAGCAACTGGGCCCGGACAGAGGCCCCCTATGAGCAGTTCTTC
V: TRBV13; D: TRBD2; J: TRBJ2-2; size: few; CDR3: CASRVGREKTGELFF; DNA: TGTGCCAGCCGTGTGGGGCGGGAGAAGACCGGGGAGCTGTTTTTT
V: TRBV9; D: TRBD1; J: TRBJ1-4; size: .; CDR3: CASSRGGTGVANEKLFF; DNA: TGTGCCAGCAGCAGAGGTGGGACAGGGGTAGCTAATGAAAAACTGTTTTTT
V: TRBV2; D: TRBD2; J: TRBJ2-7; size: .; CDR3: CASSLSGRAYEQYF; DNA: TGTGCCAGCAGCCTAAGCGGGAGGGCGTACGAGCAGTACTTC
V: TRBV19; D: TRBD2; J: TRBJ2-3; size: .; CDR3: CASSISSGRISTDTQYF; DNA: TGTGCCAGTAGTATTTCTAGCGGGAGGATTAGCACAGATACGCAGTATTTT
V: TRBV11-3; D: .; J: TRBJ2-7; size: .; CDR3: CASSRGGYEQYF; DNA: TGTGCCAGCAGCCGAGGAGGCTACGAGCAGTACTTC
V: TRBV4-3; D: .; J: TRBJ1-4; size: .; CDR3: CASSQSHSNEKLFF; DNA: TGCGCCAGCAGCCAATCCCATTCCAACGAAAAACTGTTTTTT
V: TRBV30; D: .; J: TRBJ2-3; size: once; CDR3: CAWRSGPQGGDTQYF; DNA: TGTGCCTGGCGATCCGGGCCCCAGGGCGGAGATACGCAGTATTTT
V: TRBV11-2; D: .; J: TRBJ1-2; size: .; CDR3: CASSLTPRDLYGYTF; DNA: TGTGCCAGCAGCTTAACACCTAGGGACCTCTATGGCTACACCTTC
V: TRBV28; D: .; J: TRBJ1-3; size: .; CDR3: CASSFRDRPRNTIYF; DNA: TGTGCCAGCAGTTTCAGAGACAGACCCAGAAACACCATATATTTT
V: TRBV6-5; D: .; J: TRBJ2-2; size: .; CDR3: CASSYSGGVTGELFF; DNA: TGTGCCAGCAGTTACTCTGGGGGAGTCACCGGGGAGCTGTTTTTT
V: TRBV27; D: .; J: TRBJ1-2; size: .; CDR3: CASSLHKSNYGYTF; DNA: TGTGCCAGCAGTCTCCACAAGTCTAACTATGGCTACACCTTC
V: TRBV10-3; D: TRBD1; J: TRBJ1-3; size: .; CDR3: CAITPGQGSGNTIYF; DNA: TGTGCCATCACCCCGGGACAGGGTTCTGGAAACACCATATATTTT
V: TRBV7-9; D: .; J: TRBJ1-2; size: .; CDR3: CASSLLSTGALIGYTF; DNA: TGTGCCAGCAGCTTACTGTCCACAGGAGCTTTGATCGGCTACACCTTC
V: TRBV10-3; D: .; J: TRBJ2-7; size: .; CDR3: CAISDTYSYEQYF; DNA: TGTGCCATCAGTGATACTTACTCCTACGAGCAGTACTTC
V: TRBV2; D: .; J: TRBJ1-5; size: few; CDR3: CASSREGNQPQHF; DNA: TGTGCCAGCAGCCGCGAAGGCAATCAGCCCCAGCATTTT
V: TRBV5-8; D: .; J: TRBJ2-5; size: .; CDR3: CASPTPPGHRGETQYF; DNA: TGTGCCAGTCCCACCCCTCCCGGGCATAGGGGAGAGACCCAGTACTTC
V: TRBV7-2; D: .; J: TRBJ2-7; size: .; CDR3: CASSLGKNGAYEQYF; DNA: TGTGCCAGCAGCTTAGGGAAGAACGGAGCCTACGAGCAGTACTTC
V: TRBV2; D: .; J: TRBJ2-7; size: few; CDR3: CASSEASLILGF; DNA: TGTGCCAGCAGTGAAGCCTCCTTGATATTAGGCTTC
V: TRBV5-1; D: TRBD1; J: TRBJ2-7; size: .; CDR3: CASSTVTGTGEQYF; DNA: TGCGCCAGCAGCACGGTGACAGGGACGGGCGAGCAGTACTTC
V: TRBV6-1; D: .; J: TRBJ1-2; size: .; CDR3: CASSDYGGYTF; DNA: TGTGCCAGCAGTGACTATGGCGGCTACACCTTC
V: TRBV27; D: TRBD2; J: TRBJ2-5; size: .; CDR3: CASSPLVGRAGETQYF; DNA: TGTGCCAGCAGTCCCCTAGTCGGGAGGGCCGGTGAGACCCAGTACTTC
V: TRBV6-5; D: TRBD1; J: TRBJ1-6; size: .; CDR3: CASSFRDRGDSPLHF; DNA: TGTGCCAGCAGTTTTCGAGACAGGGGGGATTCACCCCTCCACTTT
V: TRBV9; D: .; J: TRBJ1-1; size: .; CDR3: CASSVGTDMNTEAFF; DNA: TGTGCCAGCAGCGTAGGGACGGATATGAACACTGAAGCTTTCTTT
V: TRBV27; D: .; J: TRBJ2-6; size: .; CDR3: CASRLLGGANVLTF; DNA: TGTGCCAGCCGCCTCCTAGGGGGGGCCAACGTCCTGACTTTC
V: TRBV6-6; D: .; J: TRBJ2-3; size: few; CDR3: CASSYIGGHTQYF; DNA: TGTGCCAGCAGTTACATCGGAGGCCATACGCAGTATTTT
V: TRBV6-5; D: .; J: TRBJ2-3; size: .; CDR3: CASSRSGRAPDTQYF; DNA: TGTGCCAGCAGCCGCTCCGGAAGAGCCCCAGATACGCAGTATTTT